This record covers a single T cell receptor beta chain. This record belongs to a study of cytomegalovirus exposure and HLA in healthy donors. The PCR employed 60 Vbeta primers together with 13 Jbeta primers. Libraries were prepared by immunoSEQ multiplex PCR; TCRdb keeps only in-frame clonotypes and omits some of them. The sample contains about 150,000 clones, 70% of which appear only once. The TCR sequence derives from a woman in her sixties or seventies in good health and CMV-seropositive. The sample comprised PBMCs.

The CDR3 is CASSRTPGGNTIYF. CDR3 coding DNA: TGTGCCAGCAGCCGCACACCGGGAGGCAACACCATATATTTT. This sequence joins TRBV7-3 and TRBJ1-3; D unclear. Germline V CDR1 and CDR2: SGHTA, FQGTGA. The CDR3 consists of 14 residues. The V and J ends lost 5 bases and 7 bases respectively, with 15 bases between them.